This T cell receptor (beta chain) was found in a study of T cells after yellow fever vaccination. By 5'RACE template switching, TCR cDNA was produced, with a universal primer site and UMIs added in the process. One entry per CDR3 protein results from TCRdb running MiXCR on the 5' RACE reads. The sample lists fewer than 100,000 distinct CDR3 sequences; under 6.5% were seen once. Study results and limitations: Among primary-vaccination clones, most reappeared after the booster, at 95% to 96% for CD4 and 85% to 90% for CD8.

Trimming at V came to 6 bases and at J to 7 bases, leaving 14 bases not matched to a gene. The CDR3 runs to 16 residues. As regards this clonotype: Antigen: not known.

This sequence joins TRBV12-3 or TRBV12-4 and TRBJ2-4; 8 bases are shared with TRBD2. The specimen was CD8+ T cells sorted from PBMCs, collected 10 days after the yellow fever booster vaccination. This TCR was recovered from a young man who received the YFV17D yellow fever vaccine. The CDR3 protein is CASRGQGGGWLNIQYF. The CDR3 nucleotides are TGTGCCAGCAGAGGCCAGGGCGGGGGGTGGCTGAACATTCAGTACTTC.